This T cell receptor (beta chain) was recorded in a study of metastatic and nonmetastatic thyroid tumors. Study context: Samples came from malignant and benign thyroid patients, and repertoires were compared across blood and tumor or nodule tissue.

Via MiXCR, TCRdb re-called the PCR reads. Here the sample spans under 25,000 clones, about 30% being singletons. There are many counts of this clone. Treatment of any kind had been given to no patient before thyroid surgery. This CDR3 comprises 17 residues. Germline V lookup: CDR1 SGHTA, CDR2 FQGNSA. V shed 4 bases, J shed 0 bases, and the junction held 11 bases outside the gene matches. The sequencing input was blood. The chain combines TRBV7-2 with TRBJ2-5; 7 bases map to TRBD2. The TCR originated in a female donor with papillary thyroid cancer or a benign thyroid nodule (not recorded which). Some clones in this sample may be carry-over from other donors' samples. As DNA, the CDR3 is TGTGCCAGCAGCTCCCGGACTAGGCATATGTACCAAGAGACCCAGTACTTC. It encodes CASSSRTRHMYQETQYF.